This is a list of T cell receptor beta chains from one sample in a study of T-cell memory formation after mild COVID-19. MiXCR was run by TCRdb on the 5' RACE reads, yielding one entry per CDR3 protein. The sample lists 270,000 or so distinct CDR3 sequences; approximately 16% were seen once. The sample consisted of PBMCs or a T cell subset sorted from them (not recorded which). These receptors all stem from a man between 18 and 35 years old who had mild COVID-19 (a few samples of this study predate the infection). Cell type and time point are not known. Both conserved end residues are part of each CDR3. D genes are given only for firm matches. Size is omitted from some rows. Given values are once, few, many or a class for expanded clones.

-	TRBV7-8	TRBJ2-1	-	CASSRVPGLSHNEQFF	TGTGCCAGCAGCCGCGTTCCAGGGCTATCCCACAATGAGCAGTTCTTC
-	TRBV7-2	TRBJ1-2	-	CASSLGGGGYGYTF	TGTGCCAGCAGCCTCGGAGGGGGAGGCTATGGCTACACCTTC
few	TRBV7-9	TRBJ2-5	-	CASSQSVGDGETQYF	TGTGCCAGCAGTCAATCCGTGGGGGATGGCGAGACCCAGTACTTC
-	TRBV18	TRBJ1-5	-	CASSGSGASNQPQHF	TGTGCCAGCTCAGGTTCGGGGGCTAGCAATCAGCCCCAGCATTTT
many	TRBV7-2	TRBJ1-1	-	CASSSQGNTEAFF	TGTGCCAGCAGCTCACAGGGCAACACTGAAGCTTTCTTT
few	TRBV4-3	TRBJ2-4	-	CASSQEDSLAKNIQYF	TGCGCCAGCAGCCAAGAGGACTCTCTAGCCAAAAACATTCAGTACTTC
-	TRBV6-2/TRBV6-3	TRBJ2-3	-	CASSYWSGGKDTQYF	TGTGCCAGCAGTTATTGGTCCGGGGGCAAGGATACGCAGTATTTT
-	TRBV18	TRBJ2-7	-	CASSSQEGSGYEQYF	TGTGCCAGCTCATCTCAGGAAGGAAGCGGCTACGAGCAGTACTTC
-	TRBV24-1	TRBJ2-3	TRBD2	CATSDSSGGIADTQYF	TGTGCCACCAGTGATTCTAGCGGGGGGATTGCAGATACGCAGTATTTT
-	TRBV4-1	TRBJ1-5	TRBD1	CASSPGTGGPNQPQHF	TGCGCCAGCAGCCCAGGGACAGGGGGTCCTAATCAGCCCCAGCATTTT
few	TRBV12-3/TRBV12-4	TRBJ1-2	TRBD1	CASRPTGGGFGYTF	TGTGCCAGCAGACCGACAGGGGGCGGGTTTGGCTACACCTTC
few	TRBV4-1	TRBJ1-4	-	CASSQAPTTNEKLFF	TGCGCCAGCAGCCAAGCCCCGACAACTAATGAAAAACTGTTTTTT
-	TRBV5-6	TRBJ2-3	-	CASRWGLATDTQYF	TGTGCCAGCAGGTGGGGGCTAGCGACAGATACGCAGTATTTT
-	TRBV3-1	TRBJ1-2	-	CASSPGKYGYTF	TGTGCCAGCAGCCCCGGGAAATACGGCTACACCTTC
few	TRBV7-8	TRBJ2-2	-	CASSLQERAGELFF	TGTGCCAGCAGCTTACAGGAGAGGGCCGGGGAGCTGTTTTTT
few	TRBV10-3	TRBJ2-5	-	CAISGHFQETQYF	TGTGCCATCAGTGGACACTTCCAAGAGACCCAGTACTTC
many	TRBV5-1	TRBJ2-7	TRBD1	CASSPGTAYEQYF	TGCGCCAGCAGCCCCGGGACAGCCTACGAGCAGTACTTC
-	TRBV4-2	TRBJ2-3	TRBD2	CASSQSGGRDTQYF	TGTGCCAGCAGCCAAAGCGGGGGGCGAGATACGCAGTATTTT
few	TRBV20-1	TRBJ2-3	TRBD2	CSATREGRISTDTQYF	TGCAGTGCTACACGGGAGGGGCGGATAAGCACAGATACGCAGTATTTT
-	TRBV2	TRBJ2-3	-	CASSEALPYF	TGTGCCAGCAGTGAAGCGCTTCCGTATTTT
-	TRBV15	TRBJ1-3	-	CATSNWRGNTIYF	TGTGCCACCAGCAACTGGCGGGGAAACACCATATATTTT
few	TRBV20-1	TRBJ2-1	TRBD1	CSAPGGSWNEQFF	TGCAGTGCTCCAGGGGGCTCATGGAATGAGCAGTTCTTC
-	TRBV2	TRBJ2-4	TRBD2	CASSILAGATKNIQYF	TGTGCCAGCAGTATTCTAGCGGGGGCTACCAAAAACATTCAGTACTTC
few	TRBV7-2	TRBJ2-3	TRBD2	CASSPSRTSGGYSTDTQYF	TGTGCCAGCAGCCCCTCCCGGACTAGCGGGGGGTATAGCACAGATACGCAGTATTTT
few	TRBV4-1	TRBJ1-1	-	CASTPTSDGGEAFF	TGCGCCAGCACTCCGACTTCCGACGGTGGGGAAGCTTTCTTT
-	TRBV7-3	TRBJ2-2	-	CASSPRLDTGELFF	TGTGCCAGCAGCCCCCGGCTGGACACCGGGGAGCTGTTTTTT